This TCR beta chain was recorded in a study of CD39 and CD103 CD8 tumor-infiltrating T cells. Points from the study as a whole: DP TIL clonotypes were rarely found in blood or uninvolved lymph node.

T lymphocytes were enriched from thawed cells by negative selection, adding EpCAM beads for tumor-infiltrating lymphocytes. Sorted memory CD8 cells were CD8+CD4-CD45RA-, regardless of CCR7. The germline V gene encodes CDR1 LNHDA and CDR2 SQIVND (reference sequence). V lost 8 bases to trimming and J lost 4 bases; unmatched junction nucleotides: 12. This CDR3 spans 15 amino acids. Between roughly 9,000 and 110,000 sorted cells per subset supplied genomic DNA. The table came from immunoSEQ multiplex PCR; TCRdb's copy has only in-frame clones and leaves some out. The sample yields approximately 4,200 clones, just over 70% seen once. Concerning this clone: Its cognate antigen is unknown.

The sequencing input was CD8+ T cells sorted from blood. The subset was: total memory CD8 T cells (CD45RA-CCR7+/-) from blood or uninvolved lymph node. This receptor was taken from a human donor with head and neck squamous cell carcinoma. The V and J genes are TRBV19 and TRBJ1-2; 8 bases are a match to TRBD1. CDR3 sequence (DNA): TGTGCCAGTGGCCCGGACAGGGAGGACGGCTATGGCTACACCTTC. Protein sequence: CASGPDREDGYGYTF.